This passage covers 24 T cell receptor beta chains from one sample sequenced in a study of tumor and adjacent non-tumor tissue in lung cancer. No cell sorting was done before RNA was extracted from the tissue. Three rounds of nested PCR, following a modified ARM-PCR protocol, produced the TCRbeta library. TCRdb redid the calling of the multiplex PCR reads with MiXCR, one entry per CDR3 protein. The table lists about 70,000 distinct CDR3 sequences, around 73% of them singletons. Sequenced sample: lung tumor tissue. The source is a man aged 60 to 69 with non-small cell lung cancer.

The chain is built from TRBV20-1 and TRBJ2-3, with 13 bases matching TRBD2. The junction had 6 bases not matched to a gene; V was cut back by 7 bases and J by 5 bases. The CDR3 is 14 amino acids. The germline V gene encodes CDR1 DFQATT and CDR2 SNEGSKA (reference sequence). The CDR3 loop reads CSVLLAGGVDTQYF. For the CDR3, the DNA is TGCAGTGTCCTACTAGCGGGAGGGGTAGATACGCAGTATTTT.

Notes on this clonotype: This may stem from a read error, because a much larger clone lies one nucleotide away. The conserved phenylalanine or tryptophan normally closing the CDR3 is absent here, so this likely arose from a read error. V is TRBV5-1 and J is TRBJ2-5; D remains ambiguous. Germline CDR1 SGHRS, CDR2 YFSETQ. The CDR3 runs to 15 residues. Trimming shortened V by 4 bases and J by 2 bases, and 15 bases separated the two germline ends. The CDR3 region is CASSQEDGRQETQYL. The CDR3, as DNA: TGCGCCAGCAGCCAAGAAGACGGACGTCAAGAGACCCAGTACCTC.

Concerning this clonotype: This is likely a read error, given that the CDR3 carries no conserved phenylalanine or tryptophan at its end. The chain carries TRBV20-1 and TRBJ1-5, with D possibly being TRBD1 (5 bases). Deletions cut 3 bases from V and 5 bases from J, with 11 bases between. Germline lookup yields CDR1 DFQATT and CDR2 SNEGSKA (reference sequence). This CDR3 is 13 amino acids long. The CDR3 loop is CSARLWDHQPQHS. The CDR3, as DNA: TGCAGTGCTAGGTTGTGGGACCATCAGCCCCAGCATTCT.

Points on this clonotype: The conserved phenylalanine or tryptophan is not found at the CDR3 terminus, so this likely reflects a read error. The V and J genes are TRBV28 and TRBJ1-5; D may be TRBD1 (6 bases). The CDR3 length is 12 residues. Germline V CDR1 and CDR2: MDHEN, SYDVKM. CDR3 nucleotides: TGCGCCAGCAGTCCGCCCAGGGGGCCCCAGCATCTT. It yields the protein CASSPPRGPQHL.

Points on this clonotype: No conserved phenylalanine or tryptophan ends this CDR3, so it is likely a read error. The DNA is omitted, as the CDR3 cannot be located on it reliably, and the CDR3 follows TCRdb's listing. V gene TRBV29-1 combines with J gene TRBJ2-1; no DNA check was done on the table's D call, TRBD1. 16 amino acids form the CDR3, both terminal residues included. Per the germline V gene, CDR1 is SQVTM and CDR2 is ANQGSEA. The CDR3 loop is CSVEPSQGFTIDEQFI.

Turning to this clonotype: This CDR3 fails to terminate in the conserved phenylalanine or tryptophan, so it likely reflects a read error. This chain links TRBV5-6 with TRBJ2-2; no clear D. Germline V lookup: CDR1 SGHDT, CDR2 YYEEEE. The CDR3 is 13 residues long. The CDR3 protein is CASSLINTEELFC. DNA of the CDR3: TGTGCCAGCAGCTTGATCAACACCGAGGAGCTGTTTTGT.

In this sample, this clonotype turned up a few times. It may be a read error: a sequence one base away is much more abundant. CDR3 coding DNA: TGTGCCATCAGTGGCAACCCAGAGGGGGGGAACAATGAGCAGTTCTTC. This translates into CAISGNPEGGNNEQFF. The rearrangement links TRBV10-3 to TRBJ2-1; TRBD2 might be the D (7 bases). Trimming removed 4 bases at V and 5 bases at J, with 18 bases between. CDR3 length: 16 residues. Germline V gene data show CDR1 as ENHRY and CDR2 as SYGVKD.

Notes on this clonotype: Compared with germline, one end of the junction differs, possibly owing to a read error. The V gene is TRBV12-3 or TRBV12-4, the J gene TRBJ2-5; D assignment may be TRBD1 or TRBD2 (5 bases each). This CDR3 is built from 14 residues. CDR3: CGSSLSGHGEKQYF. As DNA, the CDR3 is TGTGGCAGCAGTTTAAGCGGACACGGGGAGAAACAGTACTTC.

Worth noting for this clonotype: At one end, the junction sequence differs from germline, possibly due to a read error. The chain is built from TRBV10-3 and TRBJ2-6; TRBD2 agrees at 14 bases. CDR1 is ENHRY and CDR2 is SYGVKD in the germline V gene. The CDR3 sequence is 20 residues long. CDR3 in amino acids: CAIREHGTSGSVSGANVLTF. The CDR3 DNA is TGTGCCATCCGTGAACATGGGACTAGCGGGAGCGTCTCTGGGGCCAACGTCCTGACTTTC.

In the case of this clonotype: A much larger clone lies a single base off, so this may be a read error. This CDR3 is missing its conserved last phenylalanine or tryptophan, likely due to a read error. No DNA is shown, since the ends of the CDR3 on it are uncertain; the CDR3 is the one TCRdb lists. This chain uses TRBV6-5 with TRBJ2-1; the table's D call TRBD2 went unverified against the DNA. The CDR3 length equals 16 residues, ends included. Per the germline V gene, CDR1 is MNHEY and CDR2 is SVGAGI. The CDR3 is CASSYPSSGRADEQLL.

Concerning this clonotype: The conserved phenylalanine or tryptophan is not found at the CDR3 terminus, so this likely reflects a read error. The rearrangement links TRBV6-6 to TRBJ1-5, with D maybe TRBD1 (5 bases). This CDR3 is 13 amino acids long. In germline, CDR1 is MNHNY, CDR2 SVGAGI (reference sequence). V shed 10 bases and J shed 4 bases, with 14 bases lying between them. The CDR3 coding sequence is TGTGCCAACAAACCAAACAGGAATCAGCCCCAGCATATT. The encoded protein is CANKPNRNQPQHI.

Concerning this clonotype: Mismatch with germline at one junction end may stem from a read error. This sequence joins TRBV12-3 or TRBV12-4 and TRBJ2-5; D unclear. This CDR3 is 11 amino acids long. The CDR3 nucleotides are TGTGCCAGCCGTTCATCCAAGACCGAGTACTTC. Protein sequence: CASRSSKTEYF.

Worth noting for this clonotype: The CDR3 does not end in the conserved phenylalanine or tryptophan, so this is likely a read error. The DNA is left out, because the CDR3 cannot be placed on it with certainty; the CDR3 is given as TCRdb lists it. The chain has TRBV11-2 and TRBJ2-3; the table assigns TRBD2, which was not confirmed against the DNA. Both ends counted, the CDR3 spans 16 residues. Germline V CDR1 and CDR2: SGHAT, FQNNGV. The CDR3 region is CASSSGLPDSTDTQYL.

Concerning this clonotype: It may be a read error: a sequence one base away is much more abundant. The chain employs TRBV6-2 or TRBV6-3 and TRBJ2-3, with D unclear. This CDR3 region has 12 residues. Trimming pared 6 bases from V and 1 base from J, leaving 5 bases between. Germline V gene sequence: CDR1 MNHEY, CDR2 SVGEGT. Written as DNA, the CDR3 is TGTGCCAGCAGGCGGTGCACAGATACGCAGTATTTT. This translates into CASRRCTDTQYF.

Remarks on this clonotype: No conserved phenylalanine or tryptophan ends this CDR3, so it is likely a read error. V gene TRBV12-3 or TRBV12-4 combines with J gene TRBJ2-7; D is unclear. The CDR3 loop spans 13 amino acids. Trimming shortened V by 6 bases and J by 3 bases, and 12 bases separated the two germline ends. The CDR3 DNA follows: TGTGCCAGCAGAGACGAATATGACTACGAGCAGTACCTC. Translated: CASRDEYDYEQYL.

Concerning this clonotype: The final CDR3 position lacks the conserved phenylalanine or tryptophan, pointing to a likely read error. The rearrangement uses TRBV6-5 and TRBJ1-2; D unclear. The V and J ends lost 2 bases and 11 bases respectively, with 21 bases between them. This CDR3 spans 15 amino acids. The V gene's germline CDR1 is MNHEY and CDR2 SVGAGI. The CDR3 sequence is CASSYTSAALRGYTI. The CDR3 DNA sequence: TGTGCCAGCAGTTACACTTCGGCCGCGCTGCGAGGATACACCATC.

Remarks on this clonotype: The final CDR3 position lacks the conserved phenylalanine or tryptophan, pointing to a likely read error. The V call is TRBV29-1, the J call TRBJ2-1; D is possibly TRBD2 (5 bases). The V end lost 3 bases, the J end lost 3 bases, and 18 bases lay between the germline ends. From germline, CDR1 is SQVTM and CDR2 ANQGSEA. The CDR3 is made up of 16 amino acids. The CDR3 loop is CSVESMLAGDYNEQFL. CDR3 nucleotides: TGCAGCGTTGAGTCCATGCTAGCAGGCGACTACAATGAGCAGTTCTTA.

As concerns this clonotype: A read error may be the cause here, since a much bigger clone is one base away. This chain joins TRBV28 and TRBJ1-2; perhaps TRBD1 as D (6 bases). CDR3 size: 14 residues. In germline, CDR1 is MDHEN, CDR2 SYDVKM. CDR3 sequence (DNA): TGTGCCAACAGTTTAGTCGGGGGGGCGGACGGCTACACCTTC. The encoded protein is CANSLVGGADGYTF.

Turning to this clonotype: At one end the junction does not follow the germline gene, possibly because of a read error. The chain recombines TRBV29-1 with TRBJ1-1, with a possible D match to TRBD1 (6 bases). The germline V gene encodes CDR1 SQVTM and CDR2 ANQGSEA. This CDR3 region has 13 residues. The CDR3 region has the DNA TGCAGCGGACCAGGGGCGAGAGACACTGAAACTTTCTTT. Residues: CSGPGARDTETFF.

To note about this clonotype: The junction shows a germline mismatch at one end, possibly a read error. The rearrangement links TRBV6-5 to TRBJ2-3; D gene ambiguous. The CDR3 extends over 15 amino acids. The germline gives CDR1 MNHEY, CDR2 SVGAGI. CDR3 sequence reads: CANSYRLQSTDTQFF. The DNA of the CDR3 is TGTGCCAACAGTTACCGGCTTCAGAGCACAGATACGCAGTTTTTT.

This clonotype showed up just once. The junction shows a germline mismatch at one end, possibly a read error. The rearrangement uses TRBV29-1 and TRBJ2-6; D is uncertain. Germline V gene data show CDR1 as SQVTM and CDR2 as ANQGSEA. The CDR3 is made up of 13 amino acids. DNA for the CDR3: TGCAGTGTTGCCTCCTCTGGGGCCAACGTCCTGACTTTC. Protein: CSVASSGANVLTF.

Notes on this clonotype: The junction departs from the called germline gene at one end, perhaps through a read error. This chain connects TRBV11-3 to TRBJ2-2; D is possibly TRBD2 (5 bases). The length of the CDR3 is 14 residues. The germline CDR1 and CDR2 sequences are SGHNT and YENEEA. The CDR3 DNA reads as TGTGCCAGCAGCTTAGCAGCCAACACCGGGGAGCCGCCTTTT. Translation: CASSLAANTGEPPF. The entire variable domain, with the rest obtained from reference TRBV11-3 and TRBJ2-2, is as follows: EAGVVQSPRYKIIEKKQPVAFWCNPISGHNTLYWYLQNLGQGPELLIRYENEEAVDDSQLPKDRFSAERLKGVDSTLKIQPAELGDSAVYLCASSLAANTGEPPFGEGSRLTVL.

As regards this clonotype: At one boundary the junction diverges from the germline segment, which might be a read error. The V gene is TRBV29-1, the J gene TRBJ1-1; D is undetermined. The CDR3 sequence is 14 residues long. Looked up from germline, CDR1 is SQVTM and CDR2 is ANQGSEA. CDR3 amino acids: CSAPPVEANTEAFF. The CDR3 bases are TGCAGCGCCCCGCCCGTCGAGGCAAACACCGAAGCTTTCTTT.

As for this clonotype: The junction shows a germline mismatch at one end, possibly a read error. The V and J genes are TRBV6-6 and TRBJ2-6; D may be TRBD1 (6 bases). Per germline, CDR1 MNHNY and CDR2 SVGAGI (reference sequence). This CDR3 spans 14 amino acids. CDR3 DNA: TGTGCCAGCGGGGCAGGGGACGGGGCCAACGTTCTGACTTTC. Its protein is CASGAGDGANVLTF.